This is a list of T cell receptor beta chains from one sample in a study of T cell responses to AZD1222 COVID-19 vaccine. TCRdb's table, derived via immunoSEQ multiplex PCR, lists solely in-frame clones and lacks some. The data contain 140,000 or so clones, around 90% of them singletons. The sequenced sample was peripheral blood, obtained 28 days after the second AZD1222 dose. All receptors come from an adult who received the AZD1222 COVID-19 vaccine. Both conserved end residues are trimmed from each CDR3. Some rows mark clone size as missing; the rest say once, few, many or name a class of expanded clone.

v_call | cdr3_length | clone_size | cdr3_aa
TRBV3-1/TRBV3-2 | 14 | once | ASSPRWSRDCTEAF
TRBV19 | 12 | . | ASNGQATNEKLF
TRBV10-3 | 11 | . | AISESRALEQY
TRBV4-2 | 13 | . | ASSHVVGSGSEQY
TRBV15 | 11 | . | ATSRVGLDEQF
TRBV5-6 | 12 | few | ASSLDVDRTEAF
TRBV5-6 | 16 | once | ASSLIRARQGENTEAF
TRBV29-1 | 12 | . | SVEGGEANEKLF
TRBV29-1 | 9 | few | SVSDGYEQY
TRBV18 | 11 | . | ASSPGGEQTQY
TRBV11-2 | 12 | . | ASSSRDWISEQY
TRBV5-1 | 12 | . | ASSLGSIGNTIY
TRBV5-4 | 14 | . | ASSPRTGGPEETQY
TRBV19 | 9 | . | ASGQSYEQY
TRBV4-1 | 12 | . | ASSQDQGQGGAF
TRBV2 | 14 | . | ASSEWGGLDKNIQY
TRBV21-1 | 18 | . | ASSKEEGPDGPSGANVLT
TRBV6-1 | 12 | . | ASSESLSNQPQH
TRBV2 | 12 | . | ASSLTSGSDTQY
TRBV18 | 13 | once | ASSPITGYNTEAF
TRBV18 | 13 | few | ASSPPVTGGDGYT
TRBV5-4 | 14 | . | ASSLGVRGTDYGYT
TRBV5-4 | 14 | . | ASSPSSGGSRTEAF
TRBV5-1 | 12 | . | ASSAVTGSHGYT
TRBV9 | 13 | . | ASSVGSLDPMGYT
TRBV10-3 | 14 | . | AISEAGTANTGKLF
TRBV25-1 | 15 | medium-sized | ASSEYEDRVLEIEAF
TRBV2 | 12 | . | ASSEGASNQPQH
TRBV7-9 | 13 | . | ASSRGTVMNTEAF
TRBV7-3 | 12 | few | ASSPNGGHQPQH
TRBV6-5 | 12 | . | ASRAPVKTDTQY
TRBV10-3 | 16 | . | AISPFLSVGGGTDTQY
TRBV29-1 | 12 | . | SVSGTNIYNEQF
TRBV19 | 13 | . | ASSRVRDTPDTQY
TRBV5-1 | 13 | . | ASNRLAGSYNEQF
TRBV6-6 | 10 | . | ASSLTQGGYT
TRBV30 | 14 | . | AWRAGVRARNSPLH
TRBV3-1/TRBV3-2 | 13 | . | ASSPSQGRAYGYT
TRBV4-2 | 13 | . | ASSQTGTGHTEAF
TRBV28 | 12 | . | ASSHPTRGNEQF
TRBV9 | 13 | . | ASSVVPGGFEKLF
TRBV28 | 14 | . | ASSLPATGRNQPQH
TRBV6-1 | 10 | . | ASKREGKTQY
TRBV7-9 | 13 | . | ASSHSDRAAYEQY
TRBV19 | 16 | once | ASSIVLGQREASYEQY
TRBV3-1/TRBV3-2 | 17 | . | ASSQAYWIGLGVADTQY
TRBV5-1 | 11 | once | ASSSDRAYGYT
TRBV12-3/TRBV12-4 | 10 | . | ASRTGNTEAF